The T cell receptor beta chain under discussion was sequenced for a study of cytomegalovirus exposure and HLA in healthy donors. About this clone itself: As yet, its antigen is unknown.

The CDR3 is 14 amino acids. CDR1 SGHDN and CDR2 FVKESK come from the germline V gene. J was trimmed by 4 bases and V by 6 bases; bases with no gene match: 6. Study outcomes and limitations: Versus the roughly 640-donor mean, an Asian-associated ancestry cluster reportedly showed fewer N-insertions in a later analysis. Cytomegalovirus association was listed for 164 TCR beta chains. Specificity of a few CMV-associated chains for CMV antigens was verified in vitro. A later analysis showed HLA-associated TCR beta chains outstripping equally common others in clonal expansion.

Primers included in the PCR were 60 Vbeta and 13 Jbeta primers. TCRdb's table, derived via immunoSEQ multiplex PCR, lists solely in-frame clones and lacks some. The sample includes some 180,000 clones, roughly 74% of them seen just once. The chain recombines TRBV14 with TRBJ2-7, with TRBD2 identical over 10 bases. Sequencing was carried out using PBMCs. This sequence originates from a female donor in good health and CMV-seronegative. The CDR3 loop is CASSRSSGSYEQYF. For the CDR3, the DNA is TGTGCCAGCAGTAGATCTAGCGGGAGTTACGAGCAGTACTTC. Full variable domain (rest looked up from reference TRBV14 and TRBJ2-7): EAGVTQFPSHSVIEKGQTVTLRCDPISGHDNLYWYRRVMGKEIKFLLHFVKESKQDESGMPNNRFLAERTGGTYSTLKVQPAELEDSGVYFCASSRSSGSYEQYFGPGTRLTVT.